These T cell receptor beta chains were read from a single sample in a study of regulatory T cells in long-lasting Graves disease. TCRdb re-called the multiplex PCR reads with MiXCR, one entry per CDR3 protein. The sample lists over 200,000 distinct CDR3 sequences, 15% to 20% occurring once. These data also featured in a second study, about T cells in Graves' hyperthyroidism and ophthalmopathy.

The sample consisted of peripheral blood mononuclear cells (PBMCs), taken at new diagnosis, from a patient treated with antithyroid drugs. The receptors were gathered from a woman under 40 with Graves disease. CDR3s include the opening cysteine and the closing phenylalanine or tryptophan. D genes are given only for firm matches. Where a row states a size, it is once, few, many or the class of an expanded clone; other rows omit it.

length: 13
size: many
V: TRBV6-2/TRBV6-3
D: .
J: TRBJ2-7
DNA: TGTGCCAGCAGCCCCCTGGTAGCCTACGAGCAGTACTTC
CDR3: CASSPLVAYEQYF

length: 17
size: .
V: TRBV7-9
D: .
J: TRBJ2-7
DNA: TGTGCCAGCAGCCTCGGACGGCCCATACTTAGCTCCTACGAGCAGTACTTC
CDR3: CASSLGRPILSSYEQYF

length: 13
size: many
V: TRBV3-1
D: .
J: TRBJ2-5
DNA: TGTGCCAGCAGCCAAAGGGCACAAGAGACCCAGTACTTC
CDR3: CASSQRAQETQYF

length: 14
size: many
V: TRBV6-1
D: .
J: TRBJ2-4
DNA: TGTGCCAGCAGTGAGCAGGTAGCCAAAAACATTCAGTACTTC
CDR3: CASSEQVAKNIQYF

length: 12
size: many
V: TRBV18
D: .
J: TRBJ2-5
DNA: TGTGCCAGCTCACCACTCCAAGAGACCCAGTACTTC
CDR3: CASSPLQETQYF

length: 15
size: many
V: TRBV13
D: .
J: TRBJ2-7
DNA: TGTGCCAGCAGCTTTTTTGACGCCGGATCCTACGAGCAGTACTTC
CDR3: CASSFFDAGSYEQYF

length: 23
size: many
V: TRBV9
D: .
J: TRBJ2-1
DNA: TGTGCCAGCAGCCCCCGGACAGGGGGCCCACGACTAGCGGGGGCCTACTGGGACAATGAGCAGTTCTTC
CDR3: CASSPRTGGPRLAGAYWDNEQFF

length: 11
size: many
V: TRBV2
D: .
J: TRBJ2-4
DNA: TGTGCCAGCAGTCCAGCTAACATTCAGTACTTC
CDR3: CASSPANIQYF

length: 13
size: many
V: TRBV6-1
D: .
J: TRBJ2-5
DNA: TGTGCCAGCAGTGCAAACCTCGGCGAGACCCAGTACTTC
CDR3: CASSANLGETQYF

length: 16
size: many
V: TRBV20-1
D: .
J: TRBJ1-5
DNA: TGCAGTGCTAGAGATGGTAGAATTGGGAGCAATCAGCCCCAGCATTTT
CDR3: CSARDGRIGSNQPQHF

length: 14
size: many
V: TRBV11-2
D: .
J: TRBJ1-4
DNA: TGTGCCAGCAGCTTCTCTGGGGCTAATGAAAAACTGTTTTTT
CDR3: CASSFSGANEKLFF

length: 14
size: many
V: TRBV2
D: TRBD2
J: TRBJ2-1
DNA: TGTGCCAGCAGTGAGGAACTAGCGGGGTATGAGCAGTTCTTC
CDR3: CASSEELAGYEQFF

length: 14
size: .
V: TRBV11-2
D: .
J: TRBJ1-2
DNA: TGTGCCAGCAGCCCCTCTCGGTGGGGCCGTGGCTACACCTTC
CDR3: CASSPSRWGRGYTF

length: 16
size: .
V: TRBV19
D: .
J: TRBJ1-5
DNA: TGTGCCAGTACTCATTTACAGGGAATTAGCAAACAGCCCCAGCATTTT
CDR3: CASTHLQGISKQPQHF

length: 15
size: many
V: TRBV20-1
D: .
J: TRBJ1-2
DNA: TGCAGTGCTAGAGATTTTGAGTTTGCGGACTATGGCTACACCTTC
CDR3: CSARDFEFADYGYTF

length: 16
size: many
V: TRBV12-3/TRBV12-4
D: .
J: TRBJ1-6
DNA: TGTGCCAGCAGTTTATGGCCGGAACACTATAATTCACCCCTCCACTTT
CDR3: CASSLWPEHYNSPLHF

length: 14
size: many
V: TRBV5-1
D: TRBD2
J: TRBJ2-5
DNA: TGCGCCAGCAGCTTCTCTAGCGGGTCTGAGACCCAGTACTTC
CDR3: CASSFSSGSETQYF

length: 14
size: many
V: TRBV3-1
D: .
J: TRBJ1-2
DNA: TGTGCCAGCAGCTTCCCCGGGACTAGCTATGGCTACACCTTC
CDR3: CASSFPGTSYGYTF

length: 15
size: .
V: TRBV29-1
D: TRBD2
J: TRBJ2-1
DNA: TGCAGCGTGCGAGGGACTAGCGGCTCCTACAATGAGCAGTTCTTC
CDR3: CSVRGTSGSYNEQFF

length: 13
size: many
V: TRBV7-9
D: TRBD1
J: TRBJ1-1
DNA: TGTGCCAGCAGCTCGACAGGGCGGACTGAAGCTTTCTTT
CDR3: CASSSTGRTEAFF

length: 15
size: .
V: TRBV9
D: .
J: TRBJ2-3
DNA: TGTGCCAGCAGCGTGGCAACAGCCAACTTGGATACGCAGTATTTT
CDR3: CASSVATANLDTQYF

length: 18
size: many
V: TRBV6-2/TRBV6-3
D: TRBD2
J: TRBJ2-1
DNA: TGTGCCAGCAGTTACCGGCCTAGCGGGGGGAGCTCCTACAATGAGCAGTTCTTC
CDR3: CASSYRPSGGSSYNEQFF

length: 13
size: many
V: TRBV6-1
D: .
J: TRBJ2-7
DNA: TGTGCCAGCAGTCTGCAATTTAGGGACGAGCAGTACTTC
CDR3: CASSLQFRDEQYF

length: 16
size: .
V: TRBV5-1
D: .
J: TRBJ2-2
DNA: TGCGCCAGCAGCGTAGGGTCCGGGGCGGGCACCGGGGAGCTGTTTTTT
CDR3: CASSVGSGAGTGELFF

length: 14
size: many
V: TRBV29-1
D: .
J: TRBJ1-2
DNA: TGCAGCGTTGAAGAAGGTCAGGGCGACTATGGCTACACCTTC
CDR3: CSVEEGQGDYGYTF

length: 16
size: many
V: TRBV24-1
D: .
J: TRBJ2-7
DNA: TGTGCCACCAGTGATTTGACGGGGACCAGCTCCTACGAGCAGTACTTC
CDR3: CATSDLTGTSSYEQYF

length: 14
size: many
V: TRBV4-2
D: .
J: TRBJ1-1
DNA: TGTGCCAGCAGCCCTTTGAACATGAACACTGAAGCTTTCTTT
CDR3: CASSPLNMNTEAFF

length: 16
size: many
V: TRBV4-1
D: TRBD1
J: TRBJ2-3
DNA: TGCGCCAGCAGCCAGCCCGCCAGGGGGCGTGCAGATACGCAGTATTTT
CDR3: CASSQPARGRADTQYF

length: 13
size: many
V: TRBV11-3
D: .
J: TRBJ1-1
DNA: TGTGCCAGCAGCTCAGGGCGGGGGACTGAAGCTTTCTTT
CDR3: CASSSGRGTEAFF

length: 13
size: many
V: TRBV7-9
D: .
J: TRBJ1-4
DNA: TGTGCCAGCAGCTTCTCATCGGGGGAAAAACTGTTTTTT
CDR3: CASSFSSGEKLFF

length: 16
size: few
V: TRBV15
D: TRBD1
J: TRBJ1-1
DNA: TGTGCCACCAGCAGGGCCCTCGGGGCAGGGGGCACTGAAGCTTTCTTT
CDR3: CATSRALGAGGTEAFF

length: 16
size: many
V: TRBV12-3/TRBV12-4
D: .
J: TRBJ2-4
DNA: TGTGCCAGCTCCCCCCACGGAGGGGGGGCCAAAAACATTCAGTACTTC
CDR3: CASSPHGGGAKNIQYF

length: 20
size: .
V: TRBV11-3
D: TRBD2
J: TRBJ2-3
DNA: TGTGCCAGCAGCTCCAACAGGAGGCTAGCGGGAGGGCCGCTCGCAGATACGCAGTATTTT
CDR3: CASSSNRRLAGGPLADTQYF

length: 16
size: few
V: TRBV10-3
D: .
J: TRBJ2-3
DNA: TGTGCCATCAGTGAGTCGCCGGGGACTAGCACAGATACGCAGTATTTT
CDR3: CAISESPGTSTDTQYF

length: 14
size: many
V: TRBV9
D: .
J: TRBJ2-2
DNA: TGTGCCAGCAGCGTAGTGGGCGGTTCCGGGGAGCTGTTTTTT
CDR3: CASSVVGGSGELFF

length: 14
size: many
V: TRBV12-3/TRBV12-4
D: .
J: TRBJ2-6
DNA: TGTGCCAGCAGTTTCGCCTCTGGGGCCAACGTCCTGACTTTC
CDR3: CASSFASGANVLTF

length: 15
size: .
V: TRBV3-1
D: TRBD2
J: TRBJ2-5
DNA: TGTGCCAGCAGCCTAATTAGCGGGGGGGCAGAGACCCAGTACTTC
CDR3: CASSLISGGAETQYF

length: 14
size: .
V: TRBV27
D: .
J: TRBJ1-1
DNA: TGTGCCAGCAGTTCACAAGGGATCCTCGCTGAAGCTTTCTTT
CDR3: CASSSQGILAEAFF

length: 13
size: many
V: TRBV20-1
D: .
J: TRBJ1-2
DNA: TGCAGTGCCGAACCCCAGGGGAACTATGGCTACACCTTC
CDR3: CSAEPQGNYGYTF

length: 15
size: many
V: TRBV6-5
D: .
J: TRBJ1-2
DNA: TGTGCCAGCAGTTACACCCCAAACGGAGCTTATGGCTACACCTTC
CDR3: CASSYTPNGAYGYTF

length: 14
size: many
V: TRBV19
D: .
J: TRBJ1-1
DNA: TGTGCCAGTACCCCTCAGGGGTCGAGCACTGAAGCTTTCTTT
CDR3: CASTPQGSSTEAFF

length: 15
size: .
V: TRBV14
D: .
J: TRBJ2-7
DNA: TGTGCCAGCAGCCAAGATTCACACGGATATTACGAGCAGTACTTC
CDR3: CASSQDSHGYYEQYF

length: 16
size: many
V: TRBV15
D: .
J: TRBJ1-2
DNA: TGTGCCACCAGCAGTAAACAGACGATCTCCTTTTATGGCTACACCTTC
CDR3: CATSSKQTISFYGYTF

length: 14
size: .
V: TRBV12-3/TRBV12-4
D: .
J: TRBJ2-1
DNA: TGTGCCAGCAGTTTATACCCCCGATACAATGAGCAGTTCTTC
CDR3: CASSLYPRYNEQFF

length: 15
size: many
V: TRBV14
D: .
J: TRBJ1-6
DNA: TGTGCCAGCAGTCTCAGTCTTGGGATTAATTCACCCCTCCACTTT
CDR3: CASSLSLGINSPLHF

length: 17
size: many
V: TRBV6-2/TRBV6-3
D: TRBD2
J: TRBJ2-1
DNA: TGTGCCAGCAGTTACGCCTCAGCGGGGGGGCTCTACAATGAGCAGTTCTTC
CDR3: CASSYASAGGLYNEQFF

length: 18
size: .
V: TRBV3-1
D: TRBD2
J: TRBJ2-7
DNA: TGTGCCAGCAGTTTGGGTTCGAGGCTAGCGGGCCCTCGGTACGAGCAGTACTTC
CDR3: CASSLGSRLAGPRYEQYF